The T cell receptor (beta chain) under discussion was sequenced for a study of cytomegalovirus exposure and HLA in healthy donors. About the research overall: The approximately 110 validation repertoires were reported in a later analysis to have been generated on the same platform as the roughly 680 first-cohort repertoires.

Germline loops: CDR1 LGHNA, CDR2 YNFKEQ. V trimming: 1 base; J trimming: 0 bases; junction bases outside the gene matches: 7. This CDR3 is built from 17 residues. Measured with immunoSEQ multiplex PCR; TCRdb has only the in-frame clones, and not every one. The sample lists over 60,000 clones; 85% to 95% were seen once. This clone showed up just once. The V and J genes are TRBV4-2 and TRBJ2-3, with 7 bases matching TRBD2. Sequencing used PBMCs. The TCR was taken from a man between 18 and 35 years old in good health and CMV-seronegative. The CDR3 DNA reads TGTGCCAGCAGCCAAGTTGCGCGGGGGAGCAGCACAGATACGCAGTATTTT. Translation gives CASSQVARGSSTDTQYF.